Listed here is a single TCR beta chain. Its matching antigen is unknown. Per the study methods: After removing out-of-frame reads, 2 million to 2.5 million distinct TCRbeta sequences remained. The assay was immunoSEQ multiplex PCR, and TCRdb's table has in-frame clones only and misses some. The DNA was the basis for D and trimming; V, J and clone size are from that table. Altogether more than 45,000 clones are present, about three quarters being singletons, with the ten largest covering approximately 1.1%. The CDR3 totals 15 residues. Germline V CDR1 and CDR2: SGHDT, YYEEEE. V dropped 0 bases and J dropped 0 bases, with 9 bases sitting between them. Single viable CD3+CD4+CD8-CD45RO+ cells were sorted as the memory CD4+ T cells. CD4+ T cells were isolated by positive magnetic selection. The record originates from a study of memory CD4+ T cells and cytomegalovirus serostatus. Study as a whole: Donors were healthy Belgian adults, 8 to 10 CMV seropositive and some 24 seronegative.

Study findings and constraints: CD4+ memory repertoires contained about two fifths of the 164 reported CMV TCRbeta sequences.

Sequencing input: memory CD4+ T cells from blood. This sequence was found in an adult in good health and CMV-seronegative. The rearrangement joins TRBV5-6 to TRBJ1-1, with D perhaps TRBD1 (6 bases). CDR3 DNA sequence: TGTGCCAGCAGCTTGGGGGGGCACATGAACACTGAAGCTTTCTTT. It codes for CASSLGGHMNTEAFF.